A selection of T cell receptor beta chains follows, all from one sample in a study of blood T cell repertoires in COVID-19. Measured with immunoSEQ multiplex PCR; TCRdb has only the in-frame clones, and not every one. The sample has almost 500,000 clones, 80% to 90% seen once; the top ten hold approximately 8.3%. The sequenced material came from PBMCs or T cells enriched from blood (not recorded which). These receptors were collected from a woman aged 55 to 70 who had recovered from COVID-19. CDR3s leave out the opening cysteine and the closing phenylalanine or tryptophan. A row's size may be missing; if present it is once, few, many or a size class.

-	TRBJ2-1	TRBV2	ASSRLGLEKSNEQF
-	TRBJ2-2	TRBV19	ASTNGGRNTGELF
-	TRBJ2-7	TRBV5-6	ASSDIQAPEQY
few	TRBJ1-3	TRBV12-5	ASGPGTGGPSSGNTIY
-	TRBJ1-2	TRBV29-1	SVTGGVSYGYT
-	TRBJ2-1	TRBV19	ASSPWTGDNEQF
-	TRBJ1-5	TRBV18	ASSLRPADSNQPQH
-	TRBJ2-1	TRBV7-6	ASSLAAGASYNEQF
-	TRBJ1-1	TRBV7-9	ASSTRLRDREEAF
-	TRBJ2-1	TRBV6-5	ASSSGQGEQF
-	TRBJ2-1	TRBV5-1	ASSLTGTTYNEQF
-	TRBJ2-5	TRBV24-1	ATSAAGTGQETQY
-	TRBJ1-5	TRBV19	ASSMAAGINQPQH
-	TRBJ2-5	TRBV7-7	ASSLVGQGETQY
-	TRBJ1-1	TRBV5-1	ASSPQATSEAF
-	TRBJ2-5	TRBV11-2	ASSLGALGTQY
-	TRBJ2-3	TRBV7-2	ASSPGQGTDTQY
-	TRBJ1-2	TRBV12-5	ASGLAGYGYT
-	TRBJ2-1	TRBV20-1	SARSGGEQF
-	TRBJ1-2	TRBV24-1	ATSDSGTPKKNYGYT
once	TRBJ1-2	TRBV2	ASSVAGGYGYT
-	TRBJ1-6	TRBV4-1	ASSQVGRGSNSPLH
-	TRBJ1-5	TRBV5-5	ASSFLDRVFQPQH
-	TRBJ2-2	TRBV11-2	ASSPRDSLTGELF
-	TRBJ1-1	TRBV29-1	SVERDYTEAF
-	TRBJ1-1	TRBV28	ASTSSGTEAF
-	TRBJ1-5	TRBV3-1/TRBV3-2	ASSQDREGQPQH
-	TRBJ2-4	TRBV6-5	ARADRSKNIQY
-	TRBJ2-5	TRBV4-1	ASSPGQVWRETQY
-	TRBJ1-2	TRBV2	ASREQGALNYGYT
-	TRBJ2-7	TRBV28	ASRTSGFTYEQY
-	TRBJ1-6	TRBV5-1	ASSLLQNNSPLH
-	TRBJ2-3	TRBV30	AWSEGAPTDTQY
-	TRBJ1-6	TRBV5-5	ASSLWGQGALPLH
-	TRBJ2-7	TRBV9	ASSALFPKAGETYEQY
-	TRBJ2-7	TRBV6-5	ASSYRDRGQYEQY
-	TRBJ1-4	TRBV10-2	ASSDLGVSNEKLF
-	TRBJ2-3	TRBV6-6	ASSPNQGLDTQY
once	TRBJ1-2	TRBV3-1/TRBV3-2	ASSQADRSGYT
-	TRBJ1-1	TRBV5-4	ASSLMGQGGTEAF